A selection of T cell receptor beta chains follows, all from one sample in a study of cytomegalovirus exposure and HLA in healthy donors. Generated by immunoSEQ multiplex PCR, the TCRdb table keeps only in-frame clones and is missing some. The data contain 150,000 to 180,000 clones, 80% of them singletons. The sample was PBMCs. These receptors were taken from a man between 25 and 39 years old in good health and CMV-seropositive. CDR3s include the opening cysteine and the closing phenylalanine or tryptophan. The order of the fields is clone size, V gene, CDR3 protein. For some rows the clone size is stated as once, few or many, or as a class when expanded; others skip it.

clone_size: .; v_call: TRBV19; cdr3_aa: CASSIGDREGETQYF
clone_size: .; v_call: TRBV19; cdr3_aa: CASSDRGYTEAFF
clone_size: .; v_call: TRBV5-6; cdr3_aa: CASSLVGQLAGANVLTF
clone_size: .; v_call: TRBV7-6; cdr3_aa: CASSSGTSGGTGELFF
clone_size: .; v_call: TRBV28; cdr3_aa: CASSPRTGPGEQFF
clone_size: .; v_call: TRBV2; cdr3_aa: CASSEQGSYYEQYF
clone_size: .; v_call: TRBV11-2; cdr3_aa: CASSLVGGALNEKLFF
clone_size: few; v_call: TRBV23-1; cdr3_aa: CASSQSIGVEEAFF
clone_size: .; v_call: TRBV7-3; cdr3_aa: CASSLDGGWGYTF
clone_size: few; v_call: TRBV28; cdr3_aa: CASSRPSDSYEQYF
clone_size: .; v_call: TRBV19; cdr3_aa: CASSPRLGAFF
clone_size: .; v_call: TRBV2; cdr3_aa: CASSGDRLAGGLSSYNEQFF
clone_size: .; v_call: TRBV4-2; cdr3_aa: CASSQEVVNEQFF
clone_size: .; v_call: TRBV30; cdr3_aa: CACGNRGLNEKLFF
clone_size: .; v_call: TRBV5-6; cdr3_aa: CASSSAGTGGAYEQYF
clone_size: .; v_call: TRBV4-2; cdr3_aa: CASSQLTGPGGTEAFF
clone_size: .; v_call: TRBV7-2; cdr3_aa: CASSPRTGGSTDTQYF
clone_size: .; v_call: TRBV10-3; cdr3_aa: CAITSSGTSGIKDTQYF
clone_size: .; v_call: TRBV15; cdr3_aa: CATSRDSRRGLNEKLFF
clone_size: .; v_call: TRBV25-1; cdr3_aa: CASSKSQQGMFYEQYF
clone_size: .; v_call: TRBV11-2; cdr3_aa: CASSLEGRGGTQYF
clone_size: .; v_call: TRBV28; cdr3_aa: CASSMTGLGNQPQHF
clone_size: .; v_call: TRBV5-6; cdr3_aa: CASSIGQGSYGYTF
clone_size: .; v_call: TRBV6-6; cdr3_aa: CASSSGQGGNQPQHF
clone_size: .; v_call: TRBV6-4; cdr3_aa: CASSDSEGTSTDTQYF
clone_size: .; v_call: TRBV9; cdr3_aa: CASSVEGLNNQPQHF
clone_size: .; v_call: TRBV29-1; cdr3_aa: CSVEARGGSYNEQFF
clone_size: once; v_call: TRBV19; cdr3_aa: CASSIVRGQEKLFF
clone_size: .; v_call: TRBV28; cdr3_aa: CASRDSGGTEAFF
clone_size: .; v_call: TRBV6-6; cdr3_aa: CASSYPDTQYF
clone_size: .; v_call: TRBV19; cdr3_aa: CASSTQTGGNTEAFF
clone_size: .; v_call: TRBV11-2; cdr3_aa: CASSPWGTSGAYEQYF
clone_size: .; v_call: TRBV29-1; cdr3_aa: CSVNLAGGWEQYF
clone_size: .; v_call: TRBV5-1; cdr3_aa: CASSRDSSYEQCF
clone_size: .; v_call: TRBV19; cdr3_aa: CASATFGGRRTDTQYF
clone_size: .; v_call: TRBV7-9; cdr3_aa: CASSRTFGREKLFF
clone_size: few; v_call: TRBV11-2; cdr3_aa: CASSLPDRLYGYTF
clone_size: .; v_call: TRBV6-5; cdr3_aa: CASSQGLAGENEQFF
clone_size: .; v_call: TRBV18; cdr3_aa: CASSPGRGSYNEQFF
clone_size: .; v_call: TRBV29-1; cdr3_aa: CSARGLAGDSEQFF
clone_size: .; v_call: TRBV4-2; cdr3_aa: CASSQDRGTTSANVLTF
clone_size: once; v_call: TRBV10-3; cdr3_aa: CASEREVFREQFF
clone_size: .; v_call: TRBV6-1; cdr3_aa: CASSGGQGPRGNEKLFF
clone_size: few; v_call: TRBV29-1; cdr3_aa: CSAIAMGLSSYEQYF
clone_size: .; v_call: TRBV30; cdr3_aa: CAWRRGQGAGELFF
clone_size: few; v_call: TRBV27; cdr3_aa: CASSPFSYNEQFF
clone_size: .; v_call: TRBV4-1; cdr3_aa: CASSQDLEDQPQHF
clone_size: .; v_call: TRBV14; cdr3_aa: CASSSQEGALSFYTF
clone_size: few; v_call: TRBV6-6; cdr3_aa: CASSTTTPSSYNEQFF
clone_size: .; v_call: TRBV27; cdr3_aa: CASSPSGTGSDTQYF
clone_size: .; v_call: TRBV28; cdr3_aa: CASSLPRVIGNTEAFF
clone_size: .; v_call: TRBV7-3; cdr3_aa: CASSPTGPDQPQHF
clone_size: .; v_call: TRBV6-1; cdr3_aa: CASSWDSNQPQHF
clone_size: .; v_call: TRBV28; cdr3_aa: CASSSTGTATDTQYF
clone_size: .; v_call: TRBV15; cdr3_aa: CATSRVGTGAYEQYF
clone_size: .; v_call: TRBV4-1; cdr3_aa: CASSQVRQTSPAYEQYF
clone_size: .; v_call: TRBV25-1; cdr3_aa: CASSPSGTGIGWDYGYTF